Listed here is a single T cell receptor (beta chain). Libraries were prepared by immunoSEQ multiplex PCR; TCRdb keeps only in-frame clonotypes and omits some of them. Among about 85,000 clones listed, about nine tenths were seen once. These data come from a study of T cell responses to AZD1222 COVID-19 vaccine. Looked up from germline, CDR1 is MNHNY and CDR2 is SVGAGI (reference sequence). Trimming removed 4 bases from V and 7 bases from J; junction bases left unmatched: 5. The CDR3 totals 14 residues. This sample comprised peripheral blood, obtained on day 0 of AZD1222 vaccination. The source of this sequence is an adult in good health. The chain has TRBV6-6 and TRBJ1-4; TRBD1 aligns across 8 bases. In DNA form, the CDR3 reads TGTGCCAGCAGTTTAGACAGGGGAGTTGAAAAACTGTTTTTT. Its protein product is CASSLDRGVEKLFF.